Shown below are 20 T cell receptor beta chains from a single sample sequenced in a study of T-cell reconstitution after alpha-beta-depleted transplantation in children. Unique molecular identifiers were incorporated into the prepared TCRbeta library. TCRdb redid the calling of the PCR reads with MiXCR, one entry per CDR3 protein. This sample has 400,000 to 550,000 distinct CDR3 sequences, with roughly a tenth found just once. The sample here was PBMCs, taken before TCRalphabeta/CD19-depleted stem cell transplant. The source of these receptors is a child aged 2-15 years with inherited bone marrow failure, due to receive a stem cell transplant.

The chain is built from TRBV12-3 or TRBV12-4 and TRBJ2-1; the D gene could be TRBD1 or TRBD2 (7 bases each). The V end was cut by 10 bases, the J end by 6 bases, with 16 bases between. CDR3 length: 13 amino acids. The CDR3 sequence: CATAGGARNEQFF. Here the CDR3 DNA reads TGTGCCACCGCAGGGGGGGCCCGCAATGAGCAGTTCTTC.

This clonotype showed up many times. This chain connects TRBV5-1 to TRBJ2-7, with TRBD1 as a possible D gene (6 bases). V gave up 5 bases and J gave up 3 bases, with 9 bases separating them. Germline V gene sequence: CDR1 SGHRS, CDR2 YFSETQ. The CDR3 consists of 12 residues. CDR3 sequence: CASREQGYEQYF. The CDR3 DNA follows: TGCGCCAGCAGGGAACAGGGCTACGAGCAGTACTTC.

As regards this clonotype: A much larger clonotype is one base distant, so this may be a read error. The V gene is TRBV12-3 or TRBV12-4, the J gene TRBJ2-6; possible D gene TRBD1, 5 bases. The CDR3 consists of 13 residues. The CDR3 loop reads CASIQAGANVLSF. The DNA of the CDR3 is TGTGCCAGTATCCAAGCTGGGGCCAACGTCCTGTCTTTC.

This clonotype was observed at least ten times. The chain recombines TRBV4-3 with TRBJ1-1, with TRBD1 as a possible D gene (6 bases). The CDR3 sequence is 15 residues long. CDR1 is LGHNA, CDR2 YSLEER, per germline. The germline V and J ends were trimmed by 7 bases and 5 bases, with 20 bases remaining between them. CDR3 loop: CASTEGGAPTTEAFF. For the CDR3, the DNA is TGCGCCAGCACAGAGGGGGGGGCGCCAACAACTGAAGCTTTCTTT.

This clonotype has at least ten counts. The V and J genes are TRBV7-9 and TRBJ1-1; no definite D call. This CDR3 is built from 14 residues. Trimming shortened V by 5 bases and J by 2 bases, and 12 bases separated the two germline ends. In germline, CDR1 is SEHNR, CDR2 FQNEAQ (reference sequence). The CDR3 nucleotides read TGTGCCAGCAGCGCCGACGGACCCAACACTGAAGCTTTCTTT. It translates to CASSADGPNTEAFF. The full variable domain, its missing parts supplied by reference TRBV7-9 and TRBJ1-1, is DTGVSQNPRHKITKRGQNVTFRCDPISEHNRLYWYRQTLGQGPEFLTYFQNEAQLEKSRLLSDRFSAERPKGSFSTLEIQRTEQGDSAMYLCASSADGPNTEAFFGQGTRLTVV.

The sample holds one count of this clonotype. The junction shows a germline mismatch at one end, possibly a read error. The rearrangement uses TRBV11-2 and TRBJ2-1; no clear D. Germline CDR1 is SGHAT and CDR2 is FQNNGV. The CDR3 sequence is 18 residues long. DNA of the CDR3: TGTGCCAGCAGCTTAGATCCGCACCGTCTACGCTCCTACGATGAGCAGTTCTTC. This codes for CASSLDPHRLRSYDEQFF.

This clonotype was counted between two and nine times. V gene TRBV5-1 combines with J gene TRBJ2-7, with a tentative D call TRBD1 (6 bases). From germline, CDR1 is SGHRS and CDR2 YFSETQ. The CDR3 is made up of 15 amino acids. The V and J ends lost 5 bases and 0 bases respectively, with 15 bases between them. The CDR3 DNA reads TGCGCCAGCAGACTTGATGGGACAAGCTCCTACGAGCAGTACTTC. Protein product: CASRLDGTSSYEQYF.

The chain recombines TRBV19 with TRBJ2-1; possibly TRBD1 or TRBD2 for D (6 bases each). Germline V gene lookup returns CDR1 LNHDA and CDR2 SQIVND (reference sequence). Between the trimmed V and J ends, which lost 3 bases and 7 bases, there was a span of 13 bases. CDR3 length equals 14 residues. CDR3 amino acids: CASSIRGPGNEQFF. Written as DNA, the CDR3 is TGTGCCAGTAGTATTCGGGGGCCGGGGAATGAGCAGTTCTTC.

This clonotype was counted many times. The chain couples TRBV10-3 to TRBJ2-2; D is ambiguous. Trimming cost V 4 bases and J 4 bases, with 4 bases left between them. The CDR3 is 12 amino acids. In germline, CDR1 is ENHRY, CDR2 SYGVKD. CDR3 coding DNA: TGTGCCATCAGTGGGAGCACCGGGGAGCTGTTTTTT. Protein: CAISGSTGELFF.

The chain has TRBV4-3 and TRBJ1-2; 8 positions agree with TRBD1. J was trimmed by 8 bases and V by 1 base; bases with no gene match: 6. The CDR3 runs to 14 residues. Germline V gene data show CDR1 as LGHNA and CDR2 as YSLEER. CDR3 amino acids: CASSQVPRGQGYTF. The CDR3, as DNA: TGCGCCAGCAGCCAAGTTCCCAGGGGGCAAGGCTACACCTTC.

This clonotype was seen at least ten times. The chain recombines TRBV4-2 with TRBJ2-1, with no clear D. V lost 7 bases to trimming and J lost 3 bases, with 7 bases between them. CDR3 size: 12 residues. Germline V gene lookup returns CDR1 LGHNA and CDR2 YNFKEQ. The CDR3 coding sequence is TGTGCCAGCACATCGATCTACAATGAGCAGTTCTTC. Amino acids: CASTSIYNEQFF.

This clonotype was seen ten or more times. The rearrangement joins TRBV18 to TRBJ2-1; D not resolved. The V gene lost 2 bases and the J gene lost 10 bases, with 12 bases spanning the gap. The CDR3 is 13 residues long. The germline gives CDR1 KGHSH, CDR2 LQKENI. CDR3 in amino acids: CASSPGRGGEQFF. CDR3 nucleotides: TGTGCCAGCTCACCAGGTCGAGGTGGGGAGCAGTTCTTC. Full variable domain (missing parts from reference TRBV18 and TRBJ2-1): NAGVMQNPRHLVRRRGQEARLRCSPMKGHSHVYWYRQLPEEGLKFMVYLQKENIIDESGMPKERFSAEFPKEGPSILRIQQVVRGDSAAYFCASSPGRGGEQFFGPGTRLTVL.

Only a few counts were recorded for this clonotype. This chain links TRBV12-3 or TRBV12-4 with TRBJ1-2; D is unresolved. This CDR3 is built from 14 residues. Trimming stripped 5 bases from V and 4 bases from J, with 14 bases between. The CDR3 loop is CASSPGGHTYGYTF. DNA for the CDR3: TGTGCCAGCAGTCCCGGCGGGCATACCTATGGCTACACCTTC.

At least ten counts were recorded for this clonotype. This CDR3 reads CASSQVAWTGTPRSRQETQYF. The CDR3 nucleotides are TGCGCCAGCAGCCAAGTCGCATGGACCGGGACACCCAGATCCCGCCAAGAGACCCAGTACTTC. This chain connects TRBV4-1 to TRBJ2-5, with a possible D match to TRBD1 (6 bases). CDR1 is MGHRA, CDR2 YSYEKL, per germline. The ends were cut back, 1 base at V and 1 base at J, with 28 bases in the middle. The CDR3 sequence is 21 residues long.

This clonotype occurred many times. This chain connects TRBV9 to TRBJ2-7; D ambiguous. The CDR3 covers 13 residues. V lost 3 bases and J lost 3, with 10 bases in between. CDR1 is SGDLS and CDR2 is YYNGEE in the germline V gene. CDR3 bases: TGTGCCAGCAGCGCTGGAGAAGGCTACGAGCAGTACTTC. Protein: CASSAGEGYEQYF.

This clonotype was recorded many times. This rearrangement joins TRBV20-1 to TRBJ2-3, with D maybe TRBD2 (6 bases). The ends were cut back, 3 bases at V and 0 bases at J, with 13 bases in the middle. Per the germline V gene, CDR1 is DFQATT and CDR2 is SNEGSKA (reference sequence). The CDR3 runs 15 residues. The CDR3 reads CSASPWSGSTDTQYF. CDR3 nucleotide sequence: TGCAGTGCTAGCCCTTGGAGCGGGAGCACAGATACGCAGTATTTT.

This clonotype was counted ten times or more. The rearrangement links TRBV20-1 to TRBJ2-1, with D possibly being TRBD2 (6 bases). Germline CDR1 is DFQATT and CDR2 is SNEGSKA (reference sequence). The CDR3 consists of 16 residues. Trimming took 3 bases from V and 9 from J, leaving 24 bases between them. The CDR3 sequence: CSASGIASRGGAEQFF. The CDR3 nucleotides read TGCAGTGCTAGTGGGATCGCTAGCCGGGGAGGCGCTGAGCAGTTCTTC.

This clonotype was detected ten times or more. This chain's CDR3 is CASSLVLGHQETQYF. CDR3 in DNA: TGTGCCAGCAGCTTAGTATTGGGACATCAAGAGACCCAGTACTTC. The chain recombines TRBV7-8 with TRBJ2-5, with D possibly being TRBD1 (6 bases). Trimming took off 1 base at V and 2 bases at J, with 11 bases between the two ends. There are 15 residues in the CDR3. CDR1 is SGHVS and CDR2 is FQNEAQ in the germline V gene.

This clonotype came up many times. V usage is TRBV27 and J usage is TRBJ1-6; possibly TRBD1 for D (6 bases). The V end was cut by 5 bases, the J end by 5 bases, with 16 bases between. CDR3 length: 16 amino acids. The germline CDR1 and CDR2 sequences are MNHEY and SMNVEV (reference sequence). The CDR3 loop reads CASSPAGAGDNSPLHF. For the CDR3, the DNA is TGTGCCAGCAGTCCGGCAGGGGCGGGGGATAATTCACCCCTCCACTTT.

This clonotype showed up many times. The gene calls are TRBV15 and TRBJ2-3, with D unclear. Germline V lookup: CDR1 LNHNV, CDR2 YYDKDF (reference sequence). V lost 4 bases and J 6 bases, leaving 14 bases between the germline ends. The CDR3 covers 14 residues. CDR3 DNA: TGTGCCACCAGCATGCGTGGCATCCCGGATACGCAGTATTTT. Translated, it gives CATSMRGIPDTQYF.